Below are 17 T cell receptor beta chains sequenced from a single sample in a study of response to subunit inactivated influenza vaccine. MiXCR, run by TCRdb on the RT-PCR reads, gives a single entry per CDR3 protein. The table has 530,000 or so distinct CDR3 sequences, less than 30% seen once; the top ten hold 1.9%. The sample here was CD4+ T cells sorted from PBMCs, taken 5 to 6 days after vaccination. These receptors all come from a man aged 50-59 years who received an inactivated influenza vaccine.

This clonotype was recorded a few times. The V call is TRBV20-1, the J call TRBJ1-1, with no clear D. V lost 5 bases, J lost 5 bases, and 9 bases lay in between. This CDR3 is built from 11 residues. Germline CDR1 DFQATT, CDR2 SNEGSKA (reference sequence). This CDR3 reads CSASMLTEAFF. In DNA form, the CDR3 reads TGCAGTGCTTCGATGCTAACTGAAGCTTTCTTT.

This chain uses TRBV20-1 with TRBJ2-1, with 9 bases lining up with TRBD2. The CDR3 consists of 17 residues. J was trimmed by 5 bases and V by 8 bases; bases with no gene match: 19. Germline-derived CDR1 and CDR2 are DFQATT and SNEGSKA (reference sequence). CDR3 sequence: CSSTSQGLAGHHNEQFF. The DNA of the CDR3 is TGCAGTTCCACCTCACAGGGGCTAGCGGGGCACCACAATGAGCAGTTCTTC.

The CDR3 DNA reads as TGCGCCAGCAGCTTGAGGATGGTTGGAGAGGGTTCACCCCTCCACTTT. This codes for CASSLRMVGEGSPLHF. The chain is built from TRBV5-1 and TRBJ1-6, with no clear D. V lost 1 base, J lost 9 bases, and 17 bases lay in between. CDR3 size: 16 residues. The V gene's germline CDR1 is SGHRS and CDR2 YFSETQ.

CDR3 nucleotides: TGCGCCAGCAGTAACCATCGGACAGGCTCCTATGGCTACACCTTC. Protein: CASSNHRTGSYGYTF. The V gene is TRBV10-1, the J gene TRBJ1-2, with 7 bases that match TRBD1. V shed 5 bases and J 4 bases; nucleotides not matched to a gene: 10. Per germline, CDR1 WNHNN and CDR2 SYGVQD (reference sequence). CDR3 length: 15 amino acids.

V is TRBV4-1 and J is TRBJ2-5; the D is unclear. V lost 1 base and J 1 base, leaving 10 bases between the germline ends. There are 15 residues in the CDR3. The germline CDR1 and CDR2 sequences are MGHRA and YSYEKL. CDR3 nucleotides: TGCGCCAGCAGCCAAGTGTGGGCAGGCCAAGAGACCCAGTACTTC. It is translated as CASSQVWAGQETQYF.

The chain couples TRBV6-1 to TRBJ2-1, with 9 bases that match TRBD2. Trimming removed 2 bases from V and 6 bases from J; junction bases left unmatched: 5. Germline CDR1 reads MNHNS; CDR2 reads SASEGT. CDR3 length equals 15 residues. The CDR3 loop reads CASSEMGGRANEQFF. CDR3 nucleotides: TGTGCCAGCAGTGAAATGGGCGGGAGGGCCAATGAGCAGTTCTTC.

This chain connects TRBV29-1 to TRBJ2-1, with TRBD2 matching 14 bases. Germline loops: CDR1 SQVTM, CDR2 ANQGSEA. Trimming at V came to 6 bases and at J to 0 bases, leaving 7 bases not matched to a gene. The CDR3 is 17 residues long. The CDR3 reads CSVWTSGRLYSYNEQFF. CDR3 sequence (DNA): TGCAGCGTGTGGACTAGCGGGAGGTTATACTCCTACAATGAGCAGTTCTTC.

The rearrangement joins TRBV20-1 to TRBJ2-1, with D maybe TRBD2 (5 bases). Germline CDR1 is DFQATT and CDR2 is SNEGSKA (reference sequence). This CDR3 has 11 residues. CDR3 coding DNA: TGCAGCGGGGATCGGCAAGATGAGCAGTTCTTC. Encoded protein: CSGDRQDEQFF.

This clonotype was seen a few times. This chain connects TRBV7-2 to TRBJ2-2; D is perhaps TRBD2 (7 bases). Per germline, CDR1 SGHTA and CDR2 FQGNSA. The ends were cut back, 3 bases at V and 6 bases at J, with 14 bases in the middle. The CDR3 totals 15 residues. The chain's CDR3 is CASSFQGTTSGELFF. The DNA of the CDR3 is TGTGCCAGCAGCTTTCAGGGGACTACCTCCGGGGAGCTGTTTTTT.

The chain has TRBV7-9 and TRBJ1-3; a possible D gene is TRBD1 (6 bases). With 4 bases removed from V and 2 bases from J, the gap between germline ends came to 15 bases. Germline CDR1 is SEHNR and CDR2 is FQNEAQ (reference sequence). CDR3 length equals 16 residues. CDR3 amino acids: CASSSMSPGAGNTIYF. DNA for the CDR3: TGTGCCAGCAGCTCCATGTCCCCAGGGGCTGGAAACACCATATATTTT.

This chain connects TRBV16 to TRBJ2-3, with a possible D match to TRBD2 (6 bases). In germline, CDR1 is KGHSY, CDR2 FQNENV. This CDR3 is built from 15 residues. The V end was cut by 1 base, the J end by 5 bases, with 13 bases between. The CDR3 DNA reads TGTGCCAGCAGCCAATTACGGGGGTCGGGAGATACGCAGTATTTT. Translation gives CASSQLRGSGDTQYF.

This clonotype was seen more than once but under ten times. The J gene is TRBJ2-1, the V gene TRBV4-2; D not certain. The CDR3 is 15 amino acids. Germline CDR1 reads LGHNA; CDR2 reads YNFKEQ. V lost 2 bases and J 0 bases, leaving 8 bases between the germline ends. The CDR3 loop is CASSQNFGSYNEQFF. The DNA of the CDR3 is TGTGCCAGCAGCCAAAATTTTGGCTCCTACAATGAGCAGTTCTTC.

This clonotype has only a few counts. The J gene is TRBJ1-2, the V gene TRBV7-9; perhaps TRBD1 as D (6 bases). V lost 5 bases and J 7 bases, leaving 23 bases between the germline ends. This CDR3 has 16 amino acids. Germline V gene data show CDR1 as SEHNR and CDR2 as FQNEAQ (reference sequence). The CDR3 protein is CASSRTEGPGARGYTF. The CDR3 DNA is TGTGCCAGCAGCCGGACAGAGGGCCCGGGCGCACGTGGCTACACCTTC.

This chain links TRBV20-1 with TRBJ2-5; the match to TRBD1 covers 8 bases. CDR1 and CDR2 (germline): DFQATT, SNEGSKA (reference sequence). The length of the CDR3 is 12 residues. CDR3 DNA: TGCAAGACAGGGGACCAACAAGAGACCCAGTACTTC. Translation gives CKTGDQQETQYF.

This clonotype appeared many times. CDR3 loop: CATSEWGQPQHF. The DNA for the CDR3 is TGTGCCACCAGTGAGTGGGGTCAGCCCCAGCATTTT. The J gene is TRBJ1-5, the V gene TRBV24-1; D unclear. Germline V gene sequence: CDR1 KGHDR, CDR2 SFDVKD. V lost 4 bases and J lost 6, with 6 bases in between. CDR3 length: 12 amino acids.

This clonotype was observed a few times. The genes are TRBV5-1 and TRBJ2-1; the match to TRBD1 covers 7 bases. V was pared by 3 bases and J by 5 bases, with 14 bases of the junction left unmatched. There are 17 residues in the CDR3. The germline gives CDR1 SGHRS, CDR2 YFSETQ. Here the CDR3 reads CASSSPGTASLHNEQFF. CDR3 bases: TGCGCCAGCAGCTCGCCCGGGACAGCCTCGTTACACAATGAGCAGTTCTTC.

This clonotype was observed at least ten times. The rearrangement joins TRBV5-1 to TRBJ1-2; possibly TRBD1 for D (6 bases). Germline CDR1 and CDR2: SGHRS and YFSETQ. The V end lost 4 bases, the J end lost 3 bases, and 13 bases lay between the germline ends. CDR3 size: 14 residues. The CDR3 region is CASSPIQGDYGYTF. CDR3 bases: TGCGCCAGCAGCCCTATACAGGGTGACTATGGCTACACCTTC. The full variable domain, rest sourced from reference TRBV5-1 and TRBJ1-2, is KAGVTQTPRYLIKTRGQQVTLSCSPISGHRSVSWYQQTPGQGLQFLFEYFSETQRNKGNFPGRFSGRQFSNSRSEMNVSTLELGDSALYLCASSPIQGDYGYTFGSGTRLTVV.